The 13 T cell receptor beta chains below were found in one sample sequenced in a study of blood T cell repertoires in COVID-19. The data were produced by immunoSEQ multiplex PCR, yet TCRdb's version contains in-frame clones alone and is incomplete. Of approximately 190,000 clones in the sample, 75% to 90% were seen once. Material: peripheral blood. These receptors all stem from a man in his 60s with acute or convalescent COVID-19.

The chain recombines TRBV24-1 with TRBJ2-1; D possibly corresponds to TRBD1 (6 bases). CDR3 length: 15 residues. CDR1 and CDR2 (germline): KGHDR, SFDVKD. Between the trimmed V and J ends, which lost 3 bases and 4 bases, there was a span of 12 bases. CDR3 amino acids: CATSDPTGIYNEQFF. CDR3 DNA sequence: TGTGCCACCAGTGATCCGACAGGTATTTACAATGAGCAGTTCTTC.

The chain has TRBV2 and TRBJ2-7; TRBD1 might be the D (6 bases). Trimming cost V 2 bases and J 5 bases, with 10 bases left between them. Germline-derived CDR1 and CDR2 are SNHLY and FYNNEI. This CDR3 comprises 13 residues. CDR3 loop: CASSEQGIDEQYF. For the CDR3, the DNA is TGTGCCAGCAGTGAACAGGGGATAGACGAGCAGTACTTC.

The V and J genes are TRBV18 and TRBJ2-5, with D hard to call. V was cut by 6 bases and J by 1 base, with 3 bases left in between. The CDR3 sequence is 11 residues long. The V gene's germline CDR1 is KGHSH and CDR2 LQKENI. The CDR3 region has the DNA TGTGCCAGCTCTCTCCAAGAGACCCAGTACTTC. Its translation is CASSLQETQYF.

The rearrangement links TRBV4-1 to TRBJ1-2; 7 positions agree with TRBD1. V gave up 0 bases and J gave up 0 bases; unmatched junction bases: 7. The germline V gene encodes CDR1 MGHRA and CDR2 YSYEKL. The length of the CDR3 is 17 residues. CDR3 protein: CASSQDTGQAPNYGYTF. DNA for the CDR3: TGCGCCAGCAGCCAAGATACCGGACAGGCGCCTAACTATGGCTACACCTTC.

V and J are TRBV27 and TRBJ1-6; D is perhaps TRBD1 (6 bases). Germline lookup yields CDR1 MNHEY and CDR2 SMNVEV (reference sequence). V lost 5 bases to trimming and J lost 6 bases, with 14 bases between them. The CDR3 extends over 15 amino acids. The CDR3 loop is CASSRTGYGNSPLHF. DNA for the CDR3: TGTGCCAGCAGTCGCACAGGGTATGGTAATTCACCCCTCCACTTT.

This clone has just one count. The V call is TRBV30, the J call TRBJ2-1, with TRBD2 matching over 8 bases. The length of the CDR3 is 16 residues. The germline gives CDR1 GTSNPN, CDR2 SVGIG (reference sequence). Unmatched junction bases numbered 17, after V lost 7 bases and J lost 6 bases. The CDR3 is CAFKSGRRSGGNEQFF. The DNA for the CDR3 is TGTGCCTTTAAAAGCGGGAGAAGAAGTGGGGGCAATGAGCAGTTCTTC.

This clone was counted a few times. The V and J genes are TRBV9 and TRBJ1-1; D is unclear. The CDR3 has 14 residues. Germline V gene data show CDR1 as SGDLS and CDR2 as YYNGEE. V was shortened by 2 bases and J by 0 bases, with 8 bases between the two germline ends. In nucleotides, the CDR3 is TGTGCCAGCAGCGTTGGGCTTATGAACACTGAAGCTTTCTTT. Protein: CASSVGLMNTEAFF.

The genes are TRBV7-9 and TRBJ1-2; a weak D match, TRBD1 (6 bases). Deletions cut 5 bases from V and 3 bases from J, with 10 bases between. CDR3 length equals 13 residues. Per germline, CDR1 SEHNR and CDR2 FQNEAQ (reference sequence). The CDR3 DNA follows: TGTGCCAGCAGCCCGGACAGCTACTATGGCTACACCTTC. Its translation: CASSPDSYYGYTF.

The V and J genes are TRBV21-1 and TRBJ1-3. TRBV21-1 is a documented pseudogene. The CDR3 extends over 18 amino acids. In DNA, the CDR3 is TGTGCCAGCAGCAAAGTAGGCTTCAGATTTAGCAGTGGAAACACCATATATTTT. This sequence encodes CASSKVGFRFSSGNTIYF.

This rearrangement joins TRBV19 to TRBJ1-2; no firm D call. With 3 bases removed from V and 0 bases from J, the gap between germline ends came to 8 bases. Per the germline V gene, CDR1 is LNHDA and CDR2 is SQIVND (reference sequence). The CDR3 covers 14 residues. The CDR3 nucleotides read TGTGCCAGTAGTATTAGAAAAGCTAACTATGGCTACACCTTC. It specifies CASSIRKANYGYTF.

The sample holds one count of this clone. The rearrangement joins TRBV20-1 to TRBJ1-3; no reliable D call. With 3 bases removed from V and 0 bases from J, the gap between germline ends came to 15 bases. CDR1 DFQATT and CDR2 SNEGSKA come from the germline V gene (reference sequence). This CDR3 region has 16 residues. CDR3 bases: TGCAGTGCTAGTGGCGGCGGGCGGTTCTCTGGAAACACCATATATTTT. This translates into CSASGGGRFSGNTIYF.

The chain carries TRBV7-2 and TRBJ2-5, with 14 nucleotides matching TRBD2. CDR1 and CDR2 from the germline V gene are SGHTA and FQGNSA. The J segment lost 5 bases and the V segment lost 4 bases, leaving 12 bases of the junction unmatched. The CDR3 is made up of 18 amino acids. As DNA, the CDR3 is TGTGCCAGCAGCTCAATCGCCGGGACTAGCGGGGGACTGGAGACCCAGTACTTC. It yields the protein CASSSIAGTSGGLETQYF.

The CDR3 reads CASSPGTSGSAQETQYF. The CDR3 DNA reads as TGTGCCAGCAGCCCGGGGACTAGCGGGAGTGCGCAAGAGACCCAGTACTTC. The rearrangement uses TRBV14 and TRBJ2-5, with 14 bases fitting TRBD2. The CDR3 contains 17 residues. Unmatched junction bases numbered 6, after V lost 4 bases and J lost 2 bases. Germline V gene sequence: CDR1 SGHDN, CDR2 FVKESK. Full variable domain (remainder filled in from reference TRBV14 and TRBJ2-5): EAGVTQFPSHSVIEKGQTVTLRCDPISGHDNLYWYRRVMGKEIKFLLHFVKESKQDESGMPNNRFLAERTGGTYSTLKVQPAELEDSGVYFCASSPGTSGSAQETQYFGPGTRLLVL.